This T cell receptor (beta chain) was sequenced in a study of cytomegalovirus exposure and HLA in healthy donors. Study findings and constraints: In a later analysis, several top co-occurrence clusters appeared linked to parvovirus B19, influenza, CMV and Epstein-Barr virus. Later findings reportedly placed an Asian-associated ancestry cluster below the approximately 670-donor mean for N-insertions.

13 Jbeta primers and 60 Vbeta primers were used for the PCR. The repertoire was sequenced with immunoSEQ multiplex PCR; TCRdb's copy has only in-frame clones and lacks some. This table holds about 150,000 clones, approximately 72% found once. This clone was observed a few times. Its specificity is not known. V gave up 4 bases and J gave up 5 bases; unmatched junction bases: 18. The germline CDR1 and CDR2 sequences are SGHRS and YFSETQ. The CDR3 has 18 amino acids. This rearrangement joins TRBV5-1 to TRBJ2-3, with TRBD2 matching 8 bases. The receptor was derived from a man between 40 and 49 years old in good health and CMV-seronegative. Sequenced material: PBMCs. The CDR3: CASSPHPLADFEGDTQYF. DNA of the CDR3: TGCGCCAGCAGCCCTCACCCACTAGCGGATTTTGAGGGAGATACGCAGTATTTT.